This T cell receptor beta chain was sequenced during a study of blood T cell repertoires in COVID-19. Study context: Sample material is recorded as cDNA or gDNA derived from T cells, B-cell-depleted T cells, or PBMCs.

The CDR3 covers 17 residues. V was shortened by 6 bases and J by 0 bases, with 20 bases between the two germline ends. CDR1 is MDHEN and CDR2 is SYDVKM in the germline V gene. The method was immunoSEQ multiplex PCR; TCRdb's version includes in-frame clones alone and lacks a portion of them. Among 250,000 to 300,000 clones listed, approximately 90% were seen once. The TCR was taken from a young woman with COVID-19, enrolled during active disease. The sequencing sample was made of peripheral blood. The chain couples TRBV28 to TRBJ1-1, with D tentatively TRBD1 (6 bases). CDR3 sequence reads: CASSTGYRAQVNTEAFF. As DNA, the CDR3 is TGTGCCAGCAGCACAGGGTACCGGGCCCAAGTGAACACTGAAGCTTTCTTT.